This T cell receptor beta chain was sequenced in a study of blood T cell repertoires in COVID-19 (dated by TCRdb to 2020 to 2022). The study in broad terms: The collaborator samples originated in the United States, Italy and Spain and spanned the acute and convalescent phases of COVID-19. The sample metadata nearly always contained a de-identified subject ID, COVID-19 status, age in years and sex. Samples were obtained from the ongoing ImmuneRACE study (first 160 participants) and from about 1,300 subjects provided by 6 global collaborators. The prospective study material was composed of cDNA or gDNA derived from T cells, B-cell-depleted T cells, or PBMCs. Subjects who had been exposed to COVID-19, were actively infected with it, or had recovered from it provided the deeply sampled blood TCRbeta repertoires that made up the dataset. HLA class I and class II types, where available, came from metadata supplied by the sample provider rather than from assay-based typing. The repertoires were released in a freely available public database intended as a resource for research on the immune response to SARS-CoV-2. Results the study describes overall, beyond this receptor: How much clinical and demographic metadata was included differed by source and by participant, and the metadata was provided uncurated.

From the cysteine through the phenylalanine, the CDR3 covers 12 amino acids. Only the CDR3 portion is preserved as DNA: 36 bases, with reading frame beginning at the first base. Between the V and J ends, shortened by 8 bases and 5 bases respectively, the junction contains 12 bases. The immunoSEQ Assay, a bias-controlled multiplex PCR, was used to amplify TCRbeta CDR3 regions from genomic DNA. In the authors' own workflow: Within the assay, amplification of reference gene primers was used to estimate how many nucleated cells each sample contained. To quantify the absolute abundance of each unique TCRbeta CDR3 rearrangement, sequence reads were collapsed and filtered. For each sample, productive Simpson clonality was calculated as the square root of Simpson's diversity index over productive rearrangements. The source is immuneACCESS, and TCRdb retained only in-frame sequences with V and J called. Part of the clones is not carried over; for the studies checked, unresolved V genes explain less than half of this, and the remainder is unexplained. The DNA was the basis for D and trimming; V, J and clone size are from that table. A total of 400,000 to 500,000 clones appear in this sample, 70% to 90% of them only once. The ten largest clonotypes hold approximately 1.5% of the sample.

Enrolling through a virtual design, the prospective study's participants ranged in age from roughly 18 to 90 years and lived across 24 United States geographic areas. Cohort assignment in the prospective study relied on participant-reported clinical history from a screening survey and a study questionnaire. Exposed participants were defined as having been in contact with someone with a PCR-confirmed or clinician-diagnosed COVID-19 case within 2 weeks of study entry. Each participant in the prospective study had whole blood, serum and a nasopharyngeal or oropharyngeal swab collected by mobile phlebotomists. Over a roughly 2-month period, participants in the prospective study had the option of providing additional blood draws and questionnaires. Blood samples from the prospective study were shipped frozen or at room temperature prior to DNA extraction. This clone turned up a few times. The target of this receptor is not known. It has no much larger one-base neighbor in the sample; base qualities were not kept.

The rearrangement combines TRBV12-3 or TRBV12-4 with TRBJ1-2; the D gene assignment is ambiguous. The sequenced material came from PBMCs or T cells enriched from blood (not recorded which). The clonotype originates from a woman aged 18-29 years who had been exposed to COVID-19. At the DNA level, the sequence is TGTGCCAGCTACGGAGTGCGATATGGCTACACCTTC. It translates as CASYGVRYGYTF.